Each of the 27 T cell receptor beta chains below was sequenced from the same sample in a study of T cell repertoires in cytomegalovirus infection. TCRdb re-derived calls from the reads in MiXCR, one entry per CDR3 protein. The table lists about 830,000 distinct CDR3 sequences, approximately 32% of them singletons, with approximately 13% in the top ten. Their cognate antigens are unknown. This specimen was cultured CD8+ T cells from PBMCs, taken from culture after CMV antigen stimulation. The receptor source for this set is a human donor in good health (CMV status not recorded). Some clones in this sample may be carry-over from other donors' samples.

This clonotype was seen only a few times. The chain is built from TRBV6-2 or TRBV6-3 and TRBJ1-1; the match to TRBD1 covers 8 bases. The CDR3 has 19 residues. V was pared by 0 bases and J by 1 base, with 13 bases of the junction left unmatched. Germline CDR1 MNHEY, CDR2 SVGEGT. The CDR3 is CASSYSTPDRGGWNTEAFF. CDR3 coding DNA: TGTGCCAGCAGTTACTCGACTCCTGACAGGGGTGGTTGGAACACTGAAGCTTTCTTT.

This clonotype was seen a few times. This chain connects TRBV7-6 to TRBJ1-1; D may be TRBD1 (5 bases). CDR1 SGHVS and CDR2 FNYEAQ come from the germline V gene. The CDR3 consists of 16 residues. V lost 3 bases, J lost 4 bases, and 18 bases lay in between. The CDR3: CASSLEPGTPATEAFF. Here the CDR3 DNA reads TGTGCCAGCAGCTTGGAACCCGGGACCCCGGCCACTGAAGCTTTCTTT.

This sequence joins TRBV6-2 or TRBV6-3 and TRBJ2-3; possibly TRBD2 for D (5 bases). With 0 bases removed from V and 1 base from J, the gap between germline ends came to 14 bases. CDR3 length: 17 amino acids. Germline V CDR1 and CDR2: MNHEY, SVGEGT. This chain's CDR3 is CASSYSTSGLRTDTQYF. The CDR3 DNA sequence: TGTGCCAGCAGTTACTCGACGAGCGGCCTACGCACAGATACGCAGTATTTT.

V gene TRBV7-9 combines with J gene TRBJ2-2; the D gene is possibly TRBD1 (6 bases). Trimming removed 8 bases from V and 0 bases from J, with 13 bases in between. The CDR3 consists of 15 residues. Per the germline V gene, CDR1 is SEHNR and CDR2 is FQNEAQ (reference sequence). CDR3 coding DNA: TGTGCCAGCGTTTACAGGGATTCGAACACCGGGGAGCTGTTTTTT. It yields the protein CASVYRDSNTGELFF.

This chain connects TRBV2 to TRBJ1-5; 8 bases line up with TRBD1. Germline V CDR1 and CDR2: SNHLY, FYNNEI. With 6 bases clipped from V and 4 bases from J, the junction kept 5 bases outside the gene matches. This CDR3 comprises 14 residues. The CDR3 nucleotides read TGTGCCAGCAGCCCGACAGGGGAAAATCAGCCCCAGCATTTT. This gives the protein CASSPTGENQPQHF. Supplemented by reference TRBV2 and TRBJ1-5, the full variable domain reads EPEVTQTPSHQVTQMGQEVILRCVPISNHLYFYWYRQILGQKVEFLVSFYNNEISEKSEIFDDQFSVERPDGSNFTLKIRSTKLEDSAMYFCASSPTGENQPQHFGDGTRLSIL.

This clonotype was counted only a few times. The V call is TRBV5-6, the J call TRBJ2-7; no reliable D call. V gave up 4 bases and J gave up 4 bases, with 21 bases separating them. CDR3 length equals 16 residues. Germline V gives CDR1 SGHDT, CDR2 YYEEEE. The CDR3, as DNA: TGTGCCAGCAGCCTACCTTGGGCCCGGCGGTGGTACGAGCAGTACGTC. Its protein product is CASSLPWARRWYEQYV.

The sample holds a few counts of this clonotype. V gene TRBV20-1 combines with J gene TRBJ1-2; perhaps TRBD1 as D (5 bases). Between the trimmed V and J ends, which lost 1 base and 4 bases, there was a span of 16 bases. Per the germline V gene, CDR1 is DFQATT and CDR2 is SNEGSKA (reference sequence). CDR3 length equals 15 residues. The CDR3 loop reads CSARARDGGPYGYTF. DNA for the CDR3: TGCAGTGCTAGAGCCCGGGACGGAGGACCCTATGGCTACACCTTC.

This clonotype has just a few counts. The chain is built from TRBV6-2 or TRBV6-3 and TRBJ2-7, with D perhaps TRBD1 (6 bases). Germline lookup yields CDR1 MNHEY and CDR2 SVGEGT. Deletions cut 8 bases from V and 4 bases from J, with 15 bases between. The CDR3 extends over 13 amino acids. The CDR3 DNA sequence: TGTGCCAGCCGCTGGGGACAAGGGTACGAGCAGTACGTC. The encoded protein is CASRWGQGYEQYV.

The rearrangement uses TRBV7-6 and TRBJ1-1; D is uncertain. Germline V lookup: CDR1 SGHVS, CDR2 FNYEAQ. The V and J ends lost 0 bases and 1 base respectively, with 9 bases between them. This CDR3 is 15 amino acids long. The CDR3 sequence: CASSLARTRNTEAFF. The CDR3 DNA reads as TGTGCCAGCAGCTTAGCCCGGACGAGGAACACTGAAGCTTTCTTT.

V usage is TRBV7-3 and J usage is TRBJ2-2; tentative D call: TRBD2 (6 bases). Germline lookup yields CDR1 SGHTA and CDR2 FQGTGA. The CDR3 contains 14 residues. V shed 4 bases and J shed 4 bases, with 10 bases lying between them. The CDR3 DNA sequence: TGTGCCAGCAGCTGGGGGGTGGGCACCGGGGAGCTGTTTTTT. Translation: CASSWGVGTGELFF. The full variable domain, completed using reference TRBV7-3 and TRBJ2-2, is GAGVSQTPSNKVTEKGKYVELRCDPISGHTALYWYRQSLGQGPEFLIYFQGTGAADDSGLPNDRFFAVRPEGSVSTLKIQRTERGDSAVYLCASSWGVGTGELFFGEGSRLTVL.

This clonotype came up a few times. The V gene is TRBV7-9, the J gene TRBJ2-1; D is unresolved. There are 12 residues in the CDR3. Trimming pared 5 bases from V and 7 bases from J, leaving 9 bases between. Germline CDR1 is SEHNR and CDR2 is FQNEAQ (reference sequence). The CDR3 is CASSTPLNEQFF. The CDR3 DNA follows: TGTGCCAGCAGCACCCCCCTGAATGAGCAGTTCTTC.

The gene calls are TRBV6-2 or TRBV6-3 and TRBJ1-1; a weak D match, TRBD1 (6 bases). V was shortened by 5 bases and J by 5 bases, with 15 bases between the two germline ends. Germline values: CDR1 MNHEY, CDR2 SVGEGT. The length of the CDR3 is 14 residues. This CDR3 is CASSNLDSGTEAFF. CDR3 in DNA: TGTGCCAGCAGTAATCTGGACAGCGGGACTGAAGCTTTCTTT.

This sequence joins TRBV2 and TRBJ1-5, with unresolved D. The CDR3 is 15 amino acids. Germline V gives CDR1 SNHLY, CDR2 FYNNEI. With 8 bases removed from V and 0 bases from J, the gap between germline ends came to 14 bases. CDR3: CASLGRPVSNQPQHF. The DNA for the CDR3 is TGTGCCAGCCTAGGTCGCCCGGTTAGCAATCAGCCCCAGCATTTT.

The chain has TRBV5-3 and TRBJ1-1; TRBD1 might be the D (5 bases). TRBV5-3 carries the ORF label, with uncertain function. V was shortened by 9 bases and J by 11 bases, with 23 bases between the two germline ends. CDR3 length: 13 amino acids. The DNA of the CDR3 is TGTGCCACCGATGCTGGGGGAGCGGGAAGGGCTTTCTTT. This translates into CATDAGGAGRAFF.

This clonotype was picked up a small number of times. V usage is TRBV7-6 and J usage is TRBJ1-3, with 7 bases aligning to TRBD1. Germline CDR1 SGHVS, CDR2 FNYEAQ. The CDR3 has 15 amino acids. The V gene end was trimmed by 4 bases and the J gene end by 1 base; junction bases not matched to a gene: 4. The CDR3 sequence is CASSSARGSGNTIYF. Written as DNA, the CDR3 is TGTGCCAGCAGCTCCGCCAGGGGGTCTGGAAACACCATATATTTT. The full variable domain, completed using reference TRBV7-6 and TRBJ1-3, is GAGVSQSPRYKVTKRGQDVALRCDPISGHVSLYWYRQALGQGPEFLTYFNYEAQQDKSGLPNDRFSAERPEGSISTLTIQRTEQRDSAMYRCASSSARGSGNTIYFGEGSWLTVV.

This clonotype appeared a few times. This chain uses TRBV6-5 with TRBJ2-1, with D tentatively TRBD1 (6 bases). The CDR3 is 15 amino acids. Per the germline V gene, CDR1 is MNHEY and CDR2 is SVGAGI. V was clipped by 4 bases and J by 4 bases, with 14 bases between them. The DNA for the CDR3 is TGTGCCAGCAGTTTAGGGGCAGGGGAGTACAATGAGCAGTTCTTC. Its protein is CASSLGAGEYNEQFF.

This sequence joins TRBV5-8 and TRBJ1-2, with 9 bases matching TRBD1. The CDR3 has 15 amino acids. CDR1 and CDR2 from the germline V gene are SGHTS and YDEGEE. The V gene end was trimmed by 4 bases and the J gene end by 7 bases; junction bases not matched to a gene: 11. As DNA, the CDR3 is TGTGCCAGCAGCACCCCGGGACAGGGTTTTTTTGGCTACACCTTC. It codes for CASSTPGQGFFGYTF.

J is TRBJ2-2 and V is TRBV27, with TRBD1 identical over 11 bases. The CDR3 loop spans 16 amino acids. CDR1 is MNHEY and CDR2 is SMNVEV in the germline V gene (reference sequence). V gave up 4 bases and J gave up 3 bases; unmatched junction bases: 4. In nucleotides, the CDR3 is TGTGCCAGCAGTTCAGGGACAGGGGGTCACACCGGGGAGCTGTTTTTT. It specifies CASSSGTGGHTGELFF.

This chain links TRBV27 with TRBJ1-6; possible D gene TRBD1, 6 bases. Germline CDR1 and CDR2: MNHEY and SMNVEV (reference sequence). This CDR3 is 15 amino acids long. V shed 2 bases and J shed 7 bases, with 12 bases lying between them. The CDR3 region has the DNA TGTGCCAGCAGTTTAAATCAGGGGCTGAATTCACCCCTCCACTTT. Its translation: CASSLNQGLNSPLHF.

This clonotype has just a few counts. The chain joins TRBV12-5 to TRBJ2-7; the match to TRBD2 covers 10 bases. Germline V lookup: CDR1 LGHNT, CDR2 FRNRAP. With 0 bases clipped from V and 7 bases from J, the junction kept 9 bases outside the gene matches. The CDR3 extends over 16 amino acids. The CDR3 reads CASGLVPSGGAREQYF. The DNA for the CDR3 is TGTGCTAGTGGTTTGGTACCCAGCGGGGGGGCGCGAGAGCAGTACTTC. The full variable domain, with the rest looked up from reference TRBV12-5 and TRBJ2-7, is DARVTQTPRHKVTEMGQEVTMRCQPILGHNTVFWYRQTMMQGLELLAYFRNRAPLDDSGMPKDRFSAEMPDATLATLKIQPSEPRDSAVYFCASGLVPSGGAREQYFGPGTRLTVT.

This clonotype was recorded at least ten times. The genes are TRBV12-3 or TRBV12-4 and TRBJ1-5; the D is unclear. V was clipped by 1 base and J by 0 bases, with 7 bases between them. The CDR3 loop spans 15 amino acids. The CDR3 DNA is TGTGCCAGCAGTTTAGGCGTTTATAGCAATCAGCCCCAGCATTTT. Translated: CASSLGVYSNQPQHF.

Note on this clonotype: A much more abundant neighbour one base away suggests this may be a read error. The rearrangement links TRBV7-2 to TRBJ2-4; the D is unclear. V lost 6 bases to trimming and J lost 2 bases, with 14 bases between them. Looked up from germline, CDR1 is SGHTA and CDR2 is FQGNSA. CDR3 length: 15 amino acids. CDR3 sequence: CASRDGTLTKNIQYF. The CDR3, as DNA: TGTGCCAGCAGAGACGGAACCCTAACCAAAAACATTCAGTACTTC.

This clonotype came up many times. The V call is TRBV7-9, the J call TRBJ1-1; 7 bases map to TRBD1. The germline gives CDR1 SEHNR, CDR2 FQNEAQ (reference sequence). The CDR3 has 15 residues. V lost 5 bases, J lost 1 base, and 7 bases stayed unmatched. CDR3: CASSPVQGKNTEAFF. DNA of the CDR3: TGTGCCAGCAGCCCCGTACAGGGGAAGAACACTGAAGCTTTCTTT.

The V call is TRBV9, the J call TRBJ1-5; TRBD1 might be the D (6 bases). CDR3 length: 14 residues. Germline V lookup: CDR1 SGDLS, CDR2 YYNGEE. V was trimmed by 3 bases and J by 7 bases, leaving 14 bases between them. The CDR3: CASSGGGAQQPQHF. The CDR3 DNA reads as TGTGCCAGCAGCGGGGGGGGGGCACAGCAGCCCCAGCATTTT. The variable domain in full, completed from reference TRBV9 and TRBJ1-5, reads DSGVTQTPKHLITATGQRVTLRCSPRSGDLSVYWYQQSLDQGLQFLIQYYNGEERAKGNILERFSAQQFPDLHSELNLSSLELGDSALYFCASSGGGAQQPQHFGDGTRLSIL.

This clonotype was found many times. V usage is TRBV29-1 and J usage is TRBJ2-7; 10 bases are a match to TRBD1. Trimming cost V 6 bases and J 4 bases; bases outside gene matches: 9. The CDR3 extends over 14 amino acids. Looked up from germline, CDR1 is SQVTM and CDR2 is ANQGSEA. The CDR3 is CSVAGTGVRYEQYF. CDR3 sequence (DNA): TGCAGCGTAGCCGGGACAGGGGTAAGGTACGAGCAGTACTTC.

The chain links TRBV11-3 to TRBJ2-2, with TRBD1 matching 7 bases. The V gene end was trimmed by 4 bases and the J gene end by 0 bases; junction bases not matched to a gene: 8. CDR3 length equals 17 residues. CDR1 SGHNT and CDR2 YENEEA come from the germline V gene. CDR3 DNA sequence: TGTGCCAGCAGCTCTCGGACAGGTTTCGCGAACACCGGGGAGCTGTTTTTT. It is translated as CASSSRTGFANTGELFF.

CDR3: CASSLVAAGFFTDTQYF. As DNA, the CDR3 is TGTGCCAGCAGCTTAGTTGCAGCGGGTTTTTTCACAGATACGCAGTATTTT. V and J are TRBV11-2 and TRBJ2-3; D may be TRBD2 (6 bases). The V gene lost 1 base and the J gene lost 2 bases, with 16 bases spanning the gap. Germline lookup yields CDR1 SGHAT and CDR2 FQNNGV. This CDR3 region has 17 residues.